The 32 T cell receptor beta chains below were found in one sample sequenced in a study of T cell repertoires and HLA-DP antigens. Clones were read by immunoSEQ multiplex PCR, and TCRdb kept only the in-frame ones, dropping some. This sample yields over 100,000 clones, of which 90% to 95% are seen a single time; approximately 0.25% belongs to the top ten. No antigen has been assigned to these receptors. The specimen was CD4+ T cells from PBMCs. These receptors all stem from a woman between 18 and 29 years old in good health and CMV-seronegative.

This chain uses TRBV5-1 with TRBJ2-2, with TRBD2 matching 8 bases. Germline CDR1 SGHRS, CDR2 YFSETQ. The trim removed 0 bases at V and 6 bases at J, leaving 7 bases unmatched. CDR3 size: 16 residues. CDR3 protein: CASSLAGLVLAGELFF. The CDR3 DNA sequence: TGCGCCAGCAGCTTGGCGGGACTAGTTCTTGCCGGGGAGCTGTTTTTT.

This clone occurred once. J is TRBJ1-1 and V is TRBV5-4, with D tentatively TRBD1 (6 bases). Trimming stripped 4 bases from V and 1 base from J, with 17 bases between. The germline CDR1 and CDR2 sequences are SGHNT and YYREEE (reference sequence). The CDR3 loop spans 16 amino acids. CDR3 amino acids: CASSLGGRGGNTEAFF. In nucleotides, the CDR3 is TGTGCCAGCAGCCTCGGAGGAAGGGGGGGGAACACTGAAGCTTTCTTT.

This chain connects TRBV13 to TRBJ2-2; tentative D call: TRBD1 (5 bases). The CDR3 has 17 amino acids. In germline, CDR1 is PRHDT, CDR2 FYEKMQ (reference sequence). V was clipped by 5 bases and J by 0 bases, with 16 bases between them. CDR3 coding DNA: TGTGCCAGCAGCCCACTCTCGGCAGGGTCGAACACCGGGGAGCTGTTTTTT. This translates into CASSPLSAGSNTGELFF.

The chain links TRBV25-1 to TRBJ2-2; either TRBD1 or TRBD2 may fit D (5 bases each). Germline V gives CDR1 MGHDK, CDR2 SYGVNS. Deletions cut 6 bases from V and 8 bases from J, with 13 bases between. This CDR3 has 13 residues. The CDR3 region is CASRRGVAGELFF. CDR3 DNA sequence: TGTGCCAGCAGGAGAGGGGTTGCTGGGGAGCTGTTTTTT.

This clone has just a few counts. This sequence joins TRBV2 and TRBJ1-3, with no clear D. Germline CDR1 SNHLY, CDR2 FYNNEI. Deletions cut 4 bases from V and 3 bases from J, with 4 bases between. The length of the CDR3 is 12 residues. CDR3 DNA: TGTGCCAGCAGTGGACGTGGAAACACCATATATTTT. It encodes CASSGRGNTIYF. Filled out from reference TRBV2 and TRBJ1-3, the complete variable domain reads EPEVTQTPSHQVTQMGQEVILRCVPISNHLYFYWYRQILGQKVEFLVSFYNNEISEKSEIFDDQFSVERPDGSNFTLKIRSTKLEDSAMYFCASSGRGNTIYFGEGSWLTVV.

The sample holds one count of this clone. The V call is TRBV7-9, the J call TRBJ2-2; D possibly corresponds to TRBD2 (5 bases). The V gene lost 5 bases and the J gene lost 5 bases, with 9 bases spanning the gap. CDR1 and CDR2 (germline): SEHNR, FQNEAQ (reference sequence). This CDR3 has 13 amino acids. CDR3 residues: CASSPAGTGELFF. As DNA, the CDR3 is TGTGCCAGCAGCCCGGCGGGTACCGGGGAGCTGTTTTTT.

The rearrangement links TRBV14 to TRBJ1-4; D gene unclear. Trimming took 6 bases from V and 5 from J, leaving 10 bases between them. The length of the CDR3 is 13 residues. The V gene's germline CDR1 is SGHDN and CDR2 FVKESK. The DNA of the CDR3 is TGTGCCAGCAGAGACGGAGGGAATGAAAAACTGTTTTTT. Translation: CASRDGGNEKLFF.

The sample holds one count of this clone. The chain uses TRBV6-5 and TRBJ1-1; D unclear. The CDR3 has 13 amino acids. V shed 2 bases and J shed 3 bases, with 7 bases lying between them. Germline V gene lookup returns CDR1 MNHEY and CDR2 SVGAGI. CDR3 bases: TGTGCCAGCAGTTACGACTTACACACTGAAGCTTTCTTT. Encoded protein: CASSYDLHTEAFF.

This clone was detected a few times. The rearrangement links TRBV6-4 to TRBJ2-7, with unresolved D. CDR3 size: 14 residues. The V end lost 6 bases, the J end lost 3 bases, and 15 bases lay between the germline ends. Germline V gene data show CDR1 as MRHNA and CDR2 as SNTAGT. In nucleotides, the CDR3 is TGTGCCAGCAGCCGACAATGGGGTGACTACGAGCAGTACTTC. As protein: CASSRQWGDYEQYF.

The rearrangement joins TRBV5-4 to TRBJ2-7, with D possibly called TRBD1 or TRBD2 (7 bases each). The V end lost 1 base, the J end lost 4 bases, and 9 bases lay between the germline ends. The germline V gene has CDR1 SGHNT and CDR2 YYREEE (reference sequence). The CDR3 is made up of 13 amino acids. CDR3 nucleotide sequence: TGTGCCAGCAGCTTGCAGGGGGGGTACGAGCAGTACTTC. It yields the protein CASSLQGGYEQYF.

This clone occurred many times. The CDR3 loop is CAWSVQPGAEQYF. CDR3 DNA: TGTGCCTGGAGTGTACAACCGGGGGCCGAGCAGTACTTC. This chain links TRBV30 with TRBJ2-7; D might be TRBD1 or TRBD2, each matching 6 bases. Germline V gives CDR1 GTSNPN, CDR2 SVGIG (reference sequence). This CDR3 has 13 amino acids. Trimming left V 0 bases short and J 6 bases short, with 12 bases between.

The rearrangement links TRBV6-5 to TRBJ2-5; D is undetermined. The V and J ends lost 6 bases and 4 bases respectively, with 9 bases between them. Germline V gene sequence: CDR1 MNHEY, CDR2 SVGAGI. The CDR3 loop spans 12 amino acids. The CDR3 DNA follows: TGTGCCAGCAGCCCCATCCCAGAGACCCAGTACTTC. Translating it yields CASSPIPETQYF.

This chain uses TRBV7-8 with TRBJ2-2; the D gene is possibly TRBD1 (6 bases). V lost 4 bases and J 4 bases, leaving 13 bases between the germline ends. CDR3 length: 15 amino acids. Germline CDR1 SGHVS, CDR2 FQNEAQ. The CDR3 sequence: CASSSPGARTGELFF. In DNA form, the CDR3 reads TGTGCCAGCAGCTCCCCAGGGGCACGCACCGGGGAGCTGTTTTTT.

The chain has TRBV28 and TRBJ1-2; D possibly corresponds to TRBD1 (5 bases). Germline CDR1 MDHEN, CDR2 SYDVKM. V dropped 10 bases and J dropped 8 bases, with 20 bases sitting between them. The CDR3 consists of 13 residues. The chain's CDR3 is CATTFGGLIGYTF. The CDR3 DNA sequence: TGTGCCACCACATTCGGGGGATTAATCGGCTACACCTTC.

This rearrangement joins TRBV5-1 to TRBJ2-1; no firm D call. V lost 2 bases and J 0 bases, leaving 12 bases between the germline ends. The CDR3 is 16 amino acids. CDR1 is SGHRS and CDR2 is YFSETQ in the germline V gene. This chain's CDR3 is CASSLEGQSSYNEQFF. DNA for the CDR3: TGCGCCAGCAGCTTAGAAGGGCAGAGCTCCTACAATGAGCAGTTCTTC.

The V gene is TRBV27, the J gene TRBJ2-3; 13 bases agree with TRBD2. CDR3 length: 20 residues. Germline values: CDR1 MNHEY, CDR2 SMNVEV (reference sequence). Trimming at V came to 7 bases and at J to 6 bases, leaving 22 bases not matched to a gene. The CDR3 loop is CASTSYARGLAGAFRDTQYF. CDR3 DNA sequence: TGTGCCAGCACGTCTTATGCACGCGGACTAGCGGGAGCATTCCGGGATACGCAGTATTTT.

The rearrangement joins TRBV19 to TRBJ2-7, with 9 bases lining up with TRBD2. J gave up 0 bases and V 4 bases, and 4 bases lay outside the gene matches. Germline V lookup: CDR1 LNHDA, CDR2 SQIVND (reference sequence). The CDR3 is 15 residues long. The CDR3 here is CASSTGTSYSYEQYF. CDR3 coding DNA: TGTGCCAGTAGTACCGGGACTAGCTACTCCTACGAGCAGTACTTC.

This sequence joins TRBV11-2 and TRBJ2-6; TRBD1 might be the D (6 bases). V lost 2 bases to trimming and J lost 1 base, with 15 bases between them. CDR1 SGHAT and CDR2 FQNNGV come from the germline V gene. The CDR3 loop spans 18 amino acids. The CDR3 bases are TGTGCCAGCAGCTTAACCCCTTACGACAGGTCTGGGGCCAACGTCCTGACTTTC. Translating gives CASSLTPYDRSGANVLTF.

The rearrangement uses TRBV11-3 and TRBJ2-1; 9 bases are a match to TRBD2. J lost 2 bases, V lost 5 bases, and 7 bases had no gene match. The CDR3 is made up of 16 amino acids. Germline V gives CDR1 SGHNT, CDR2 YENEEA. The CDR3 region has the DNA TGTGCCAGCAGCGGGACTAGCCCGAGCCCCTACAATGAGCAGTTCTTC. The encoded protein is CASSGTSPSPYNEQFF.

This clone showed up just a few times. The gene calls are TRBV29-1 and TRBJ1-1; D gene uncertain. This CDR3 is 14 amino acids long. The V end was cut by 3 bases, the J end by 0 bases, with 11 bases between. From germline, CDR1 is SQVTM and CDR2 ANQGSEA. DNA for the CDR3: TGCAGCGTTGATAGTCTGGGAATGAACACTGAAGCTTTCTTT. Encoded protein: CSVDSLGMNTEAFF. The full variable domain, with the rest looked up from reference TRBV29-1 and TRBJ1-1, is SAVISQKPSRDICQRGTSLTIQCQVDSQVTMMFWYRQQPGQSLTLIATANQGSEATYESGFVIDKFPISRPNLTFSTLTVSNMSPEDSSIYLCSVDSLGMNTEAFFGQGTRLTVV.

The chain employs TRBV7-3 and TRBJ2-7, with D possibly TRBD1 on 5 matching bases. The CDR3 runs to 14 residues. Trimming pared 6 bases from V and 3 bases from J, leaving 15 bases between. Germline-derived CDR1 and CDR2 are SGHTA and FQGTGA. The CDR3 protein is CASSDKGCHYEQYV. CDR3 DNA: TGTGCCAGCAGTGATAAGGGGTGTCACTACGAGCAGTACGTC.

Comments on this clone: Germline and junction disagree at one end, which may indicate a read error. The chain employs TRBV6-5 and TRBJ1-3, with TRBD1 matching 8 bases. Per the germline V gene, CDR1 is MNHEY and CDR2 is SVGAGI. This CDR3 spans 16 amino acids. CDR3 nucleotide sequence: TGTGCCAGCAGTTACACGCGGACAGGGTTTGGAAACATCATATATTTT. Amino acids: CASSYTRTGFGNIIYF.

This rearrangement joins TRBV15 to TRBJ1-5; D ambiguous. V lost 0 bases to trimming and J lost 6 bases, with 6 bases between them. The CDR3 is made up of 13 amino acids. Germline V gene lookup returns CDR1 LNHNV and CDR2 YYDKDF (reference sequence). CDR3: CATSREGSQPQHF. The CDR3 DNA reads TGTGCCACCAGCAGAGAAGGGAGTCAGCCCCAGCATTTT.

This clone was detected only a few times. The rearrangement uses TRBV5-6 and TRBJ1-1; no clear D. V was shortened by 2 bases and J by 4 bases, with 12 bases between the two germline ends. From germline, CDR1 is SGHDT and CDR2 YYEEEE. This CDR3 region has 14 residues. CDR3 in DNA: TGTGCCAGCAGCTTTTGGAACAGAGGCACTGAAGCTTTCTTT. Its translation: CASSFWNRGTEAFF.

J is TRBJ1-2 and V is TRBV18; no reliable D call. Germline values: CDR1 KGHSH, CDR2 LQKENI. V shed 2 bases and J shed 3 bases, with 7 bases lying between them. The CDR3 runs to 13 residues. CDR3 nucleotides: TGTGCCAGCTCACCAGGGAGGGACTATGGCTACACCTTC. It translates to CASSPGRDYGYTF.

This clone appeared a single time. The chain couples TRBV7-9 to TRBJ2-1; 12 nucleotides line up with TRBD2. The trim removed 3 bases at V and 0 bases at J, leaving 9 bases unmatched. Germline V CDR1 and CDR2: SEHNR, FQNEAQ (reference sequence). The CDR3 is 19 residues long. In DNA, the CDR3 is TGTGCCAGCAGCTTTGGTTGGCTAGCGGGAGGGAGCTCCTACAATGAGCAGTTCTTC. Its translation: CASSFGWLAGGSSYNEQFF.

The chain carries TRBV9 and TRBJ2-5, with 11 bases lining up with TRBD2. The CDR3 has 15 amino acids. V trimming: 2 bases; J trimming: 2 bases; junction bases outside the gene matches: 2. Germline V CDR1 and CDR2: SGDLS, YYNGEE. The CDR3 DNA is TGTGCCAGCAGCGTGTCTAGCGGGAGGCAAGAGACCCAGTACTTC. This codes for CASSVSSGRQETQYF. Supplemented by reference TRBV9 and TRBJ2-5, the full variable domain reads DSGVTQTPKHLITATGQRVTLRCSPRSGDLSVYWYQQSLDQGLQFLIQYYNGEERAKGNILERFSAQQFPDLHSELNLSSLELGDSALYFCASSVSSGRQETQYFGPGTRLLVL.

The chain combines TRBV11-2 with TRBJ2-1, with D possibly being TRBD2 (5 bases). The V end lost 11 bases, the J end lost 1 base, and 15 bases lay between the germline ends. From germline, CDR1 is SGHAT and CDR2 FQNNGV. The CDR3 consists of 14 residues. This CDR3 is CASCDRGSYNEQFF. Written as DNA, the CDR3 is TGTGCCTCCTGCGACCGGGGATCCTACAATGAGCAGTTCTTC.

The V call is TRBV28, the J call TRBJ1-5; tentatively, D is TRBD1 (6 bases). V shed 6 bases and J shed 6 bases, with 6 bases lying between them. CDR1 is MDHEN and CDR2 is SYDVKM in the germline V gene. This CDR3 is 11 amino acids long. CDR3 region: CASRTGQPQHF. CDR3 DNA: TGTGCCAGCAGGACAGGTCAGCCCCAGCATTTT.

This rearrangement joins TRBV6-5 to TRBJ1-1; possibly TRBD1 for D (6 bases). The V gene's germline CDR1 is MNHEY and CDR2 SVGAGI. The CDR3 spans 14 residues. V shed 5 bases and J shed 2 bases, with 12 bases lying between them. CDR3 sequence reads: CASSAWGANTEAFF. The DNA of the CDR3 is TGTGCCAGCAGTGCCTGGGGGGCTAACACTGAAGCTTTCTTT.

This chain joins TRBV28 and TRBJ1-2; tentative D call: TRBD1 (5 bases). The V end lost 1 base, the J end lost 3 bases, and 12 bases lay between the germline ends. CDR1 is MDHEN and CDR2 is SYDVKM in the germline V gene. This CDR3 is built from 15 residues. CDR3 protein: CASSLSLAGHYGYTF. CDR3 DNA sequence: TGTGCCAGCAGTTTATCCTTGGCAGGGCACTATGGCTACACCTTC.

V and J are TRBV6-5 and TRBJ1-5, with TRBD1 identical over 9 bases. Germline V gene data show CDR1 as MNHEY and CDR2 as SVGAGI. V lost 4 bases to trimming and J lost 7 bases; unmatched junction nucleotides: 8. This CDR3 is built from 15 residues. The CDR3 region is CASSSSRDRVQPQHF. As DNA, the CDR3 is TGTGCCAGCAGTTCGTCCCGGGACAGGGTACAGCCCCAGCATTTT.